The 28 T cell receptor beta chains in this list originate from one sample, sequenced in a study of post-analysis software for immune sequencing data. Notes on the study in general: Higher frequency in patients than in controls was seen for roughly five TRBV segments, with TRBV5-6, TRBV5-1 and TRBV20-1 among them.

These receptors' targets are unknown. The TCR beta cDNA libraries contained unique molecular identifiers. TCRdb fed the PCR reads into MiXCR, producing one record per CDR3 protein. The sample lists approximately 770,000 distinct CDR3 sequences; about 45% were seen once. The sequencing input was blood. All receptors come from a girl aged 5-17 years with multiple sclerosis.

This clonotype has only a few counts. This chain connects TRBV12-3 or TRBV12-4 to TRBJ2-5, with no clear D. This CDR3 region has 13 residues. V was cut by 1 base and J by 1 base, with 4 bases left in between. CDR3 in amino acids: CASSLEAQETQYF. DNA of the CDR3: TGTGCCAGCAGTTTAGAGGCCCAAGAGACCCAGTACTTC.

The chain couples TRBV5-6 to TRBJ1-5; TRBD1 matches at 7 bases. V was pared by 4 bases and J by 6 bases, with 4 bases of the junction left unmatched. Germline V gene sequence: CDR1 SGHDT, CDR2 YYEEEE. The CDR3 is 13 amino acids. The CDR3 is CASSRTGIQPQHF. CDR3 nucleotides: TGTGCCAGCAGCCGGACAGGAATTCAGCCCCAGCATTTT. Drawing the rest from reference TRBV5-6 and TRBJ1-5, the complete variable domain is DAGVTQSPTHLIKTRGQQVTLRCSPKSGHDTVSWYQQALGQGPQFIFQYYEEEERQRGNFPDRFSGHQFPNYSSELNVNALLLGDSALYLCASSRTGIQPQHFGDGTRLSIL.

The CDR3 coding sequence is TGTGCCAGCAGCTCAGGGGGGGGACTCAATCAGCCCCAGCATTTT. It specifies CASSSGGGLNQPQHF. This chain links TRBV28 with TRBJ1-5; 7 bases align to TRBD1. The CDR3 has 15 amino acids. The ends lost 6 bases at V and 3 bases at J; junction bases unmatched: 8. Germline loops: CDR1 MDHEN, CDR2 SYDVKM.

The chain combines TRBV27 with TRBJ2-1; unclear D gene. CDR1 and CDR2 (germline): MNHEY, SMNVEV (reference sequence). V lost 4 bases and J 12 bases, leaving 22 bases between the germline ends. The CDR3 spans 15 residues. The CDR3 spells CASSSIPTVNHGQFF. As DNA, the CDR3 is TGTGCCAGCAGTTCTATTCCCACAGTAAACCATGGGCAGTTCTTC.

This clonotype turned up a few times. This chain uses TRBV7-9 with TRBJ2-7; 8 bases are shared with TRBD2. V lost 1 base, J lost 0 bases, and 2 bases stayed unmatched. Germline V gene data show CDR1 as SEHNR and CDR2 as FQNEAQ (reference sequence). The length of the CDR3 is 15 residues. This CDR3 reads CASSLVTSASYEQYF. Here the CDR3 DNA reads TGTGCCAGCAGCTTAGTGACTAGCGCCTCCTACGAGCAGTACTTC.

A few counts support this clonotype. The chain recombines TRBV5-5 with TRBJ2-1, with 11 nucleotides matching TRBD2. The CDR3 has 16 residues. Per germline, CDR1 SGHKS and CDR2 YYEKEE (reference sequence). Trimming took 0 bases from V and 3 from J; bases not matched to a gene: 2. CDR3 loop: CASSLDLAGGYNEQFF. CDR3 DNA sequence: TGTGCCAGCAGCTTGGATCTAGCGGGAGGCTACAATGAGCAGTTCTTC.

The CDR3 DNA is TGTGCCAGCAGTTGGCAGGGAAGAATAGAAAAACTGTTTTTT. It is translated as CASSWQGRIEKLFF. This sequence joins TRBV28 and TRBJ1-4; D may be TRBD1 (5 bases). This CDR3 comprises 14 residues. CDR1 and CDR2 (germline): MDHEN, SYDVKM. V was shortened by 4 bases and J by 8 bases, with 14 bases between the two germline ends.

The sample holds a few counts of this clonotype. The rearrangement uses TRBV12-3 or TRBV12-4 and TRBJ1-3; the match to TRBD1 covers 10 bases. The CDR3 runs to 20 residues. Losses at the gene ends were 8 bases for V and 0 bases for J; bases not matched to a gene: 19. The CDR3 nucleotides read TGTGCCAGCGTCCGGTCGAACCGGGACAGGGGATTCCACTCTGGAAACACCATATATTTT. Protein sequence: CASVRSNRDRGFHSGNTIYF.

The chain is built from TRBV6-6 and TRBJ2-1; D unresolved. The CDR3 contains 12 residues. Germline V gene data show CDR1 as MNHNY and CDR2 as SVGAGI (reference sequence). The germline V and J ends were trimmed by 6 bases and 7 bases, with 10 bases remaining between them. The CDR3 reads CASSNTQNEQFF. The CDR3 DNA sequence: TGTGCCAGCAGCAATACCCAGAATGAGCAGTTCTTC.

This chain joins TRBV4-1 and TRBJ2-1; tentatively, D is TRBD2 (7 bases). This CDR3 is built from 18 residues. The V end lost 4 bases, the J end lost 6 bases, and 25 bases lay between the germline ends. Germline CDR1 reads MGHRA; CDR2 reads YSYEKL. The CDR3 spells CASSPGLLGGGRGNEQFF. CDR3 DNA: TGCGCCAGCAGCCCCGGGCTTCTGGGGGGCGGGAGAGGCAATGAGCAGTTCTTC.

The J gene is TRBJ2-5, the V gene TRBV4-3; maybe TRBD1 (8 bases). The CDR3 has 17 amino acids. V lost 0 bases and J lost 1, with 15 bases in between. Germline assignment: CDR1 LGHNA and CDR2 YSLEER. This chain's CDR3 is CASSQDTTGEGQETQYF. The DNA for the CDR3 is TGCGCCAGCAGCCAAGATACGACAGGGGAGGGCCAAGAGACCCAGTACTTC.

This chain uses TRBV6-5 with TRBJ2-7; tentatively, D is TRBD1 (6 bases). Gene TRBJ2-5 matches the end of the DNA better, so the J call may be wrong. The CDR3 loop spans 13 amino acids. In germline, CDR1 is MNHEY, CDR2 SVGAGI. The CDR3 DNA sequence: TGTGCCAGCAGTCAAGGACAGAAGGGGACCCAGTACTTC. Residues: CASSQGQKGTQYF.

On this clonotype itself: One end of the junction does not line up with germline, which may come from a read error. The CDR3 here is CASSLAVWTSYNERFF. The CDR3 DNA is TGCGCCAGCAGCTTGGCCGTCTGGACTAGCTACAATGAGCGGTTCTTC. J is TRBJ2-1 and V is TRBV5-1, with 8 bases that match TRBD2. Germline V lookup: CDR1 SGHRS, CDR2 YFSETQ. This CDR3 has 16 amino acids.

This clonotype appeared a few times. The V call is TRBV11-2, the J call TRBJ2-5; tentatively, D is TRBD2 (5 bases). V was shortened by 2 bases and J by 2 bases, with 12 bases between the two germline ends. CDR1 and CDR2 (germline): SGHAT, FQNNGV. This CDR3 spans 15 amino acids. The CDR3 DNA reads TGTGCCAGCAGCTTATTCGGAGGTGGGCAAGAGACCCAGTACTTC. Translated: CASSLFGGGQETQYF.

The CDR3 coding sequence is TGTGCCACCAGCAATGGAGCCCCGTACGAGCAGTACTTC. This translates into CATSNGAPYEQYF. The rearrangement uses TRBV15 and TRBJ2-7, with unresolved D. From germline, CDR1 is LNHNV and CDR2 YYDKDF (reference sequence). CDR3 size: 13 residues. The germline V and J ends were trimmed by 4 bases and 4 bases, with 11 bases remaining between them.

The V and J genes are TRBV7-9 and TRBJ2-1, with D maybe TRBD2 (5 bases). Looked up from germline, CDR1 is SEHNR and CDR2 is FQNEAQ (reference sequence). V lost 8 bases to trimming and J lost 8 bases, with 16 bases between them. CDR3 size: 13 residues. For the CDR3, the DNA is TGTGCCAGCCTGGGCCTAGCAGTCGATGAGCAGTTCTTC. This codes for CASLGLAVDEQFF. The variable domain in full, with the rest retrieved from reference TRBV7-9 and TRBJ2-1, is DTGVSQNPRHKITKRGQNVTFRCDPISEHNRLYWYRQTLGQGPEFLTYFQNEAQLEKSRLLSDRFSAERPKGSFSTLEIQRTEQGDSAMYLCASLGLAVDEQFFGPGTRLTVL.

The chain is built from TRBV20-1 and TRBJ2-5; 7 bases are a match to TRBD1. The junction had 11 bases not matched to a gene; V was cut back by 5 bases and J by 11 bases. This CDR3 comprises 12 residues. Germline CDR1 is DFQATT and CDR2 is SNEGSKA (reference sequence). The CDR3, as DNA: TGCAGTGCTGAACAGGGGTCCAATGAGCAGTACTTC. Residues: CSAEQGSNEQYF.

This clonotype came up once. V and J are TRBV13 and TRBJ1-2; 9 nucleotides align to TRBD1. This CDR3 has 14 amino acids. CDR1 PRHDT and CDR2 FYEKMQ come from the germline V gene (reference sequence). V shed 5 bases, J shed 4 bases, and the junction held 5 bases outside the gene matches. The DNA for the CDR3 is TGTGCCAGCAGCGCGGGGACAGGGCGCTATGGCTACACCTTC. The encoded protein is CASSAGTGRYGYTF.

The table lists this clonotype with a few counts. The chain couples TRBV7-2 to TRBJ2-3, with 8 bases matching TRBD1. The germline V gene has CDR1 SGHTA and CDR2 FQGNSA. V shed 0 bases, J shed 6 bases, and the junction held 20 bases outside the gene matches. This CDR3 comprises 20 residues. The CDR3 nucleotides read TGTGCCAGCAGCTTAGCCGGGCGAGCCGACAGGGGAATATACCTTGATACGCAGTATTTT. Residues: CASSLAGRADRGIYLDTQYF.

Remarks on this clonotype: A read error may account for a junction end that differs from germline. The CDR3 nucleotides read TGTGCCAGCAGCTCCCGACAGACGGCCCAAGAGACTCAGTACTTC. This sequence encodes CASSSRQTAQETQYF. The genes are TRBV7-9 and TRBJ2-5; D is possibly TRBD1 (5 bases). This CDR3 has 15 residues. From germline, CDR1 is SEHNR and CDR2 FQNEAQ (reference sequence). The entire variable domain, with the rest obtained from reference TRBV7-9 and TRBJ2-5, is as follows: DTGVSQNPRHKITKRGQNVTFRCDPISEHNRLYWYRQTLGQGPEFLTYFQNEAQLEKSRLLSDRFSAERPKGSFSTLEIQRTEQGDSAMYLCASSSRQTAQETQYFGPGTRLLVL.

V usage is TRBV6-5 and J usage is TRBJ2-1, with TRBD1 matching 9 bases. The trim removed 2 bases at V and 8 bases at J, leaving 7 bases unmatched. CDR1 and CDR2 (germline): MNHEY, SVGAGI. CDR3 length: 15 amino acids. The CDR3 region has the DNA TGTGCCAGCAGTTACGTGACAGGGGGTGGCGATGAGCAGTTCTTC. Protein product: CASSYVTGGGDEQFF.

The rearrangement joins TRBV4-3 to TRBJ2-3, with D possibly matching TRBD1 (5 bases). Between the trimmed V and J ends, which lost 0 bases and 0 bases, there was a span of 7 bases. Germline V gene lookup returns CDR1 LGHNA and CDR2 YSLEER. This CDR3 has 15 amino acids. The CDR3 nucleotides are TGCGCCAGCAGCCAAGACGGACAAAGCACAGATACGCAGTATTTT. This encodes CASSQDGQSTDTQYF.

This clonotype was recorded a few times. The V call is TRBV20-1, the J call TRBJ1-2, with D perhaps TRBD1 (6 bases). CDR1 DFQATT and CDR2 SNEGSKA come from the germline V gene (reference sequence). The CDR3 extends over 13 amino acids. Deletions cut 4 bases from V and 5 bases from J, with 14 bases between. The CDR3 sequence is CSAIDGGAYGYTF. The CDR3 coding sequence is TGCAGTGCTATCGACGGGGGGGCGTATGGCTACACCTTC.

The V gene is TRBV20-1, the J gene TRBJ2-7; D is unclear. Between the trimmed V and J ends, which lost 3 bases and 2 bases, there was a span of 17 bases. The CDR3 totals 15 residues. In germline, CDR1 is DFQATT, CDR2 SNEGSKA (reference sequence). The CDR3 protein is CSASRLQKSAYEQYF. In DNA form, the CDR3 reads TGCAGTGCTAGCCGGTTACAGAAAAGTGCCTACGAGCAGTACTTC.

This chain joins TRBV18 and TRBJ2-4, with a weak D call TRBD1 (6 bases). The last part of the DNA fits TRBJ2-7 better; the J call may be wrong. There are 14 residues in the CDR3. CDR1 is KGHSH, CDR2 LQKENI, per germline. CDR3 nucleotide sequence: TGTGCCAGCTCACCCTGGACAGATTCCTACGAGCAGTACTTC. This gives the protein CASSPWTDSYEQYF.

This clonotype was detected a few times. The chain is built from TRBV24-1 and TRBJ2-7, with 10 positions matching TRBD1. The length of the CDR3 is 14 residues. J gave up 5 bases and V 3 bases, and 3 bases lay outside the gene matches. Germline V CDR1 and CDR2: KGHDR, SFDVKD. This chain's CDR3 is CATSDGDRGHEQYF. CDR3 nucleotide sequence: TGTGCCACCAGTGATGGGGACAGGGGCCACGAGCAGTACTTC.

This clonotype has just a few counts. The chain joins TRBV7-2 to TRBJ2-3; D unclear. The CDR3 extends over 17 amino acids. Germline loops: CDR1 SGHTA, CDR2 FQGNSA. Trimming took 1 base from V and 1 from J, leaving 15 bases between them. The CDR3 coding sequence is TGTGCCAGCAGCTTAGTCGTATGGCGTGTGCGCACAGATACGCAGTATTTT. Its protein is CASSLVVWRVRTDTQYF.

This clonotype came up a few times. This chain's CDR3 is CASSLQGSGTEAFF. The CDR3 DNA follows: TGTGCCAGCAGTCTACAGGGATCGGGTACTGAAGCTTTCTTT. The rearrangement joins TRBV6-1 to TRBJ1-1; weak D call: TRBD1 (6 bases). Per the germline V gene, CDR1 is MNHNS and CDR2 is SASEGT. V dropped 5 bases and J dropped 5 bases, with 15 bases sitting between them. The CDR3 sequence is 14 residues long.